The source of this T cell receptor (beta chain) is a study of T-cell reconstitution after alpha-beta-depleted transplantation in children. Study observations and caveats: T-cell counts and diversity at one year following transplant were attributed mainly to newly produced T cells.

The TCRbeta library incorporated unique molecular identifiers. MiXCR was run by TCRdb on the PCR reads, yielding one entry per CDR3 protein. Of fewer than 700,000 distinct CDR3 sequences listed, roughly 23% are singletons. This clonotype appeared a few times. Its antigen remains unidentified. Germline lookup yields CDR1 MNHEY and CDR2 SVGAGI. Trimming cost V 8 bases and J 6 bases; bases outside gene matches: 9. The CDR3 runs to 14 residues. The clonotype comes from a boy under two years old who had a stem cell transplant for acute myeloid leukemia, so the T cells may come from the graft donor. The chain employs TRBV6-5 and TRBJ2-5; TRBD2 agrees at 10 bases. Specimen: PBMCs, mostly from graft donor cells, collected 360 days after TCRalphabeta/CD19-depleted stem cell transplant. The CDR3 is CASAGLAAYKTQYF. The CDR3 DNA follows: TGTGCCAGCGCTGGACTAGCGGCGTATAAGACCCAGTACTTC.